The 23 T cell receptor beta chains in this list originate from one sample, sequenced in a study of OX40 agonist ivuxolimab in advanced cancers. Some clones are missing from TCRdb's copy, which holds only in-frame ones; the method was immunoSEQ multiplex PCR. Here the sample spans around 74,000 clones, about 84% being singletons. This sample comprised CD4+ or CD8+ T cells sorted from blood, obtained in a trial of the OX40 agonist ivuxolimab. Receptors were obtained from an adult with an advanced solid tumor such as melanoma, head and neck, liver or kidney cancer.

V usage is TRBV5-6 and J usage is TRBJ2-7, with 7 bases identical to TRBD1. CDR3 size: 15 residues. Trimming removed 4 bases from V and 3 bases from J; junction bases left unmatched: 10. CDR1 is SGHDT and CDR2 is YYEEEE in the germline V gene. The CDR3 loop reads CASSVDSGQSYEQYF. In DNA form, the CDR3 reads TGTGCCAGCAGCGTGGATTCGGGACAGAGCTACGAGCAGTACTTC.

V and J are TRBV19 and TRBJ1-5, with TRBD1 matching over 7 bases. The germline gives CDR1 LNHDA, CDR2 SQIVND (reference sequence). The V and J ends lost 7 bases and 9 bases, in that order; junction bases with no gene match: 9. The CDR3 runs to 13 residues. The CDR3 DNA follows: TGTGCCAGTAACGACAGGGCCCAGTGGCCCCAGCATTTT. It codes for CASNDRAQWPQHF.

The sample holds a few counts of this clone. The chain recombines TRBV28 with TRBJ2-7; D is perhaps TRBD2 (6 bases). With 4 bases removed from V and 3 bases from J, the gap between germline ends came to 7 bases. Germline CDR1 MDHEN, CDR2 SYDVKM. The CDR3 covers 12 residues. The CDR3 DNA reads as TGTGCCAGCAGTTCGGGGGACTACGAGCAGTACTTC. It specifies CASSSGDYEQYF.

This clone was counted only a few times. V is TRBV28 and J is TRBJ1-5, with a weak D call TRBD1 (5 bases). V lost 4 bases to trimming and J lost 7 bases, with 14 bases between them. CDR3 size: 14 residues. Per germline, CDR1 MDHEN and CDR2 SYDVKM. The CDR3 DNA follows: TGTGCCAGCAGTTCCCCAGGGAGTCGGCAGCCCCAGCATTTT. This sequence encodes CASSSPGSRQPQHF.

The chain carries TRBV5-1 and TRBJ1-6; TRBD1 might be the D (5 bases). The germline V gene has CDR1 SGHRS and CDR2 YFSETQ. The CDR3 consists of 15 residues. V was clipped by 0 bases and J by 6 bases, with 10 bases between them. CDR3 coding DNA: TGCGCCAGCAGCTTGGACGGACAAGTTAATTCACCCCTCCACTTT. This codes for CASSLDGQVNSPLHF.

The CDR3 DNA is TGTGCCCCCAGGAGCGGGTCCACCGGGGAGCTGTTTTTT. It translates to CAPRSGSTGELFF. This rearrangement joins TRBV6-5 to TRBJ2-2; D perhaps matches TRBD2 (6 bases). Germline assignment: CDR1 MNHEY and CDR2 SVGAGI. V gave up 11 bases and J gave up 4 bases, with 14 bases separating them. This CDR3 is 13 amino acids long.

The chain couples TRBV29-1 to TRBJ2-7, with TRBD1 identical over 9 bases. Trimming cost V 6 bases and J 6 bases; bases outside gene matches: 9. The germline CDR1 and CDR2 sequences are SQVTM and ANQGSEA. The CDR3 covers 13 residues. The DNA for the CDR3 is TGCAGCGTCGGGACAGGGAGTGAAGCCGAGCAGTACTTC. The encoded protein is CSVGTGSEAEQYF.

J is TRBJ2-1 and V is TRBV7-9; TRBD1 is a possible D gene (6 bases). The germline CDR1 and CDR2 sequences are SEHNR and FQNEAQ (reference sequence). The CDR3 covers 16 residues. Trimming stripped 7 bases from V and 4 bases from J, with 20 bases between. Here the CDR3 DNA reads TGTGCCAGCATCCTTAGTGGACAGATTGGGTACAATGAGCAGTTCTTC. Translated, it gives CASILSGQIGYNEQFF. Looking up the rest from reference TRBV7-9 and TRBJ2-1 gives the full variable domain: DTGVSQNPRHKITKRGQNVTFRCDPISEHNRLYWYRQTLGQGPEFLTYFQNEAQLEKSRLLSDRFSAERPKGSFSTLEIQRTEQGDSAMYLCASILSGQIGYNEQFFGPGTRLTVL.

This clone has just a few counts. V usage is TRBV15 and J usage is TRBJ1-4, with D perhaps TRBD1 (5 bases). V lost 3 bases and J lost 5, with 7 bases in between. The germline gives CDR1 LNHNV, CDR2 YYDKDF (reference sequence). CDR3 length equals 13 residues. For the CDR3, the DNA is TGTGCCACCAGCAGGGGGGGGAATGAAAAACTGTTTTTT. Its translation is CATSRGGNEKLFF.

The J gene is TRBJ2-1, the V gene TRBV27; D perhaps matches TRBD1 (6 bases). Germline CDR1 MNHEY, CDR2 SMNVEV (reference sequence). The V gene lost 5 bases and the J gene lost 1 base, with 12 bases spanning the gap. The CDR3 contains 15 residues. The CDR3, as DNA: TGTGCCAGCAGTCTAGGGGGTCGGTCCTACAATGAGCAGTTCTTC. Translation gives CASSLGGRSYNEQFF.

The J gene is TRBJ2-7, the V gene TRBV6-5; D unresolved. The ends were cut back, 0 bases at V and 1 base at J, with 7 bases in the middle. CDR1 is MNHEY, CDR2 SVGAGI, per germline. The CDR3 sequence is 14 residues long. CDR3 residues: CASSYSTPSYEQYF. The CDR3 coding sequence is TGTGCCAGCAGTTACTCGACTCCTTCCTACGAGCAGTACTTC.

The chain couples TRBV29-1 to TRBJ2-7; D may be TRBD1 (5 bases). The germline V gene encodes CDR1 SQVTM and CDR2 ANQGSEA. The V gene lost 7 bases and the J gene lost 2 bases, with 12 bases spanning the gap. This CDR3 is built from 12 residues. The CDR3 coding sequence is TGCAGCGCCACCCTGACAGCCTACGAGCAGTACTTC. Protein sequence: CSATLTAYEQYF.

The V call is TRBV7-3, the J call TRBJ2-5, with D perhaps TRBD2 (6 bases). The CDR3 consists of 15 residues. Trimming took 2 bases from V and 2 from J, leaving 12 bases between them. Germline values: CDR1 SGHTA, CDR2 FQGTGA. DNA for the CDR3: TGTGCCAGCAGCTTAGGTCTAGCGAAACAAGAGACCCAGTACTTC. It yields the protein CASSLGLAKQETQYF.

The sample holds one count of this clone. V and J are TRBV6-4 and TRBJ1-4, with 8 bases fitting TRBD1. The ends lost 3 bases at V and 1 base at J; junction bases unmatched: 4. Per the germline V gene, CDR1 is MRHNA and CDR2 is SNTAGT. The CDR3 has 16 residues. CDR3 sequence: CASSDSDRGTNEKLFF. The CDR3 bases are TGTGCCAGCAGTGATTCCGACAGGGGAACTAATGAAAAACTGTTTTTT.

CDR3 sequence reads: CASSFGSAGQPQHF. CDR3 nucleotide sequence: TGTGCCAGCAGCTTTGGGAGCGCGGGACAGCCCCAGCATTTT. The chain employs TRBV7-9 and TRBJ1-5; D gene uncertain. The V gene lost 3 bases and the J gene lost 7 bases, with 13 bases spanning the gap. Germline lookup yields CDR1 SEHNR and CDR2 FQNEAQ (reference sequence). CDR3 length equals 14 residues.

The chain combines TRBV7-8 with TRBJ1-1; D perhaps matches TRBD1 (5 bases). CDR3 length: 17 amino acids. Deletions cut 0 bases from V and 1 base from J, with 15 bases between. CDR1 and CDR2 from the germline V gene are SGHVS and FQNEAQ. The CDR3 region has the DNA TGTGCCAGCAGCTTAGCTTTCTGGGGGGGGAGGAACACTGAAGCTTTCTTT. Encoded protein: CASSLAFWGGRNTEAFF.

The V and J genes are TRBV4-3 and TRBJ2-1; possibly TRBD2 for D (6 bases). The germline V and J ends were trimmed by 0 bases and 0 bases, with 15 bases remaining between them. The CDR3 is made up of 18 amino acids. Germline lookup yields CDR1 LGHNA and CDR2 YSLEER. This chain's CDR3 is CASSQDLGGENSYNEQFF. For the CDR3, the DNA is TGCGCCAGCAGCCAAGATTTGGGGGGAGAAAACTCCTACAATGAGCAGTTCTTC.

This chain links TRBV30 with TRBJ2-2; D could derive from TRBD1 or TRBD2 (6 bases each). CDR1 GTSNPN and CDR2 SVGIG come from the germline V gene (reference sequence). The CDR3 has 14 amino acids. The ends were cut back, 4 bases at V and 2 bases at J, with 11 bases in the middle. Here the CDR3 reads CAWKEGVNTGELFF. Written as DNA, the CDR3 is TGTGCCTGGAAGGAGGGGGTTAACACCGGGGAGCTGTTTTTT.

This chain joins TRBV28 and TRBJ2-6; TRBD1 aligns across 7 bases. Germline CDR1 reads MDHEN; CDR2 reads SYDVKM. V lost 3 bases to trimming and J lost 0 bases; unmatched junction nucleotides: 5. The CDR3 sequence is 17 residues long. In nucleotides, the CDR3 is TGTGCCAGCAGTTTTGATTGGACAGGCTCTGGGGCCAACGTCCTGACTTTC. Its protein is CASSFDWTGSGANVLTF.

On this clone: Other nucleotide sequences from this sample produce the same CDR3. CDR3: CASSLAYSSYEQYF. The CDR3 DNA sequence: TGTGCCAGCAGCTTAGCGTACAGCTCCTACGAGCAGTACTTC. V gene TRBV7-2 combines with J gene TRBJ2-7; D not resolved. V was clipped by 0 bases and J by 0 bases, with 6 bases between them. Germline loops: CDR1 SGHTA, CDR2 FQGNSA. The CDR3 has 14 amino acids.

The chain recombines TRBV6-1 with TRBJ1-1, with D perhaps matching TRBD1 (6 bases). Trimming cost V 11 bases and J 1 base, with 17 bases left between them. In germline, CDR1 is MNHNS, CDR2 SASEGT. The CDR3 totals 14 residues. CDR3 region: CAAQLGGANTEAFF. The CDR3 coding sequence is TGTGCCGCACAACTGGGGGGCGCGAACACTGAAGCTTTCTTT.

The chain employs TRBV19 and TRBJ1-2; D uncertain. CDR1 LNHDA and CDR2 SQIVND come from the germline V gene (reference sequence). V was clipped by 3 bases and J by 4 bases, with 6 bases between them. The CDR3 runs 12 residues. The CDR3 region is CASSIPGYGYTF. CDR3 DNA: TGTGCCAGTAGTATCCCTGGCTATGGCTACACCTTC.

This clone came up a few times. The CDR3 loop is CSVEVGRDTEAFF. CDR3 coding DNA: TGCAGCGTTGAAGTTGGTAGGGACACTGAAGCTTTCTTT. This chain uses TRBV29-1 with TRBJ1-1, with D unclear. CDR3 length equals 13 residues. V was shortened by 1 base and J by 3 bases, with 9 bases between the two germline ends. The germline V gene has CDR1 SQVTM and CDR2 ANQGSEA. Full variable domain (outside the CDR3, taken from reference TRBV29-1 and TRBJ1-1): SAVISQKPSRDICQRGTSLTIQCQVDSQVTMMFWYRQQPGQSLTLIATANQGSEATYESGFVIDKFPISRPNLTFSTLTVSNMSPEDSSIYLCSVEVGRDTEAFFGQGTRLTVV.